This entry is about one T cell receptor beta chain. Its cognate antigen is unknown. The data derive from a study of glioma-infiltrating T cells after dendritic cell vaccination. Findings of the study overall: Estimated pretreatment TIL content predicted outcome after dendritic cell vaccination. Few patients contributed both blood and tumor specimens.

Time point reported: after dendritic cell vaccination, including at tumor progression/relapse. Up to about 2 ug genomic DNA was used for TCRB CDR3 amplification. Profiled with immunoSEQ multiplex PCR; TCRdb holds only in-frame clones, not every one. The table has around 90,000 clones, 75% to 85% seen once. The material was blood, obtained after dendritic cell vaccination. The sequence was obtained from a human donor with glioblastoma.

CDR3 amino acids: CASTRDRGIGELFF. The CDR3 nucleotides are TGTGCCAGTACCAGGGACAGGGGCATCGGGGAGCTGTTTTTT. The chain combines TRBV19 with TRBJ2-2, with 10 bases that match TRBD1. Losses at the gene ends were 7 bases for V and 7 bases for J; bases not matched to a gene: 6. Germline lookup yields CDR1 LNHDA and CDR2 SQIVND (reference sequence). This CDR3 spans 14 amino acids.